A single sample gave rise to the 12 T cell receptor beta chains below, sequenced in a study of T-cell reconstitution after alpha-beta-depleted transplantation in children. During its preparation, the TCRbeta library received unique molecular identifiers. TCRdb fed the PCR reads into MiXCR, producing one record per CDR3 protein. The sample gives about 350,000 distinct CDR3 sequences, roughly 15% of which show up once; 35% to 50% is in the top ten. Sample: PBMCs, mostly from graft donor cells, taken 360 days after TCRalphabeta/CD19-depleted stem cell transplant. The source is a male patient between 2 and 10 years old who had a stem cell transplant for acute lymphoblastic leukemia, so the T cells may come from the graft donor.

This chain links TRBV2 with TRBJ2-2, with D maybe TRBD1 (5 bases). V lost 6 bases, J lost 5 bases, and 16 bases lay in between. This CDR3 is 15 amino acids long. Germline V gene sequence: CDR1 SNHLY, CDR2 FYNNEI. The CDR3 bases are TGTGCCAGCAGCCAGTGGCAGGGTCAAACCGGGGAGCTGTTTTTT. Amino acids: CASSQWQGQTGELFF.

This clonotype was seen repeatedly, ten times or more. The V and J genes are TRBV4-1 and TRBJ2-7; D is uncertain. The CDR3 runs to 11 residues. Trimming left V 4 bases short and J 3 bases short, with 4 bases between. CDR1 is MGHRA and CDR2 is YSYEKL in the germline V gene. CDR3 DNA: TGCGCCAGCAGCCTTCACTACGAGCAGTACTTC. The encoded protein is CASSLHYEQYF.

The chain joins TRBV28 to TRBJ2-7; D is possibly TRBD1 (6 bases). V lost 5 bases and J 0 bases, leaving 17 bases between the germline ends. The CDR3 spans 16 residues. Looked up from germline, CDR1 is MDHEN and CDR2 is SYDVKM. The CDR3 spells CASSRPYRDTSYEQYF. CDR3 nucleotide sequence: TGTGCCAGCAGTCGCCCCTACCGGGACACCTCCTACGAGCAGTACTTC. The full variable domain, rest sourced from reference TRBV28 and TRBJ2-7, is DVKVTQSSRYLVKRTGEKVFLECVQDMDHENMFWYRQDPGLGLRLIYFSYDVKMKEKGDIPEGYSVSREKKERFSLILESASTNQTSMYLCASSRPYRDTSYEQYFGPGTRLTVT.

This clonotype turned up a few times. The V gene is TRBV7-8, the J gene TRBJ1-5; D ambiguous. The CDR3 consists of 17 residues. Germline V gene lookup returns CDR1 SGHVS and CDR2 FQNEAQ. Trimming cost V 1 base and J 1 base, with 14 bases left between them. CDR3 amino acids: CASSLVVGGVSNQPQHF. The CDR3 DNA sequence: TGTGCCAGCAGCTTAGTGGTTGGAGGAGTGAGCAATCAGCCCCAGCATTTT.

This clonotype was picked up a small number of times. This chain joins TRBV28 and TRBJ2-7, with TRBD1 as a possible D gene (6 bases). The ends were cut back, 3 bases at V and 13 bases at J, with 10 bases in the middle. Germline CDR1 is MDHEN and CDR2 is SYDVKM. This CDR3 is built from 10 residues. In DNA form, the CDR3 reads TGTGCCAGCAGTTTTCGGGACATATACTTC. Translated, it gives CASSFRDIYF.

This clonotype came up a few times. The rearrangement links TRBV29-1 to TRBJ2-3; 7 bases align to TRBD2. CDR3 length equals 14 residues. Losses at the gene ends were 6 bases for V and 4 bases for J; bases not matched to a gene: 10. Germline V gives CDR1 SQVTM, CDR2 ANQGSEA. The CDR3 DNA follows: TGCAGCGTGGGGGAGAGCGGGAACCCAGATACGCAGTATTTT. Encoded protein: CSVGESGNPDTQYF.

This clonotype was seen only a few times. The J gene is TRBJ2-2, the V gene TRBV15; a possible D gene is TRBD2 (7 bases). Germline V gene data show CDR1 as LNHNV and CDR2 as YYDKDF (reference sequence). This CDR3 is 17 amino acids long. Trimming pared 7 bases from V and 3 bases from J, leaving 21 bases between. CDR3 region: CATTLNGGPWDTGELFF. For the CDR3, the DNA is TGTGCCACCACCCTCAACGGGGGGCCATGGGACACCGGGGAGCTGTTTTTT.

The V and J genes are TRBV4-1 and TRBJ2-5; 9 bases line up with TRBD2. The CDR3 has 15 residues. With 4 bases clipped from V and 4 bases from J, the junction kept 7 bases outside the gene matches. Per germline, CDR1 MGHRA and CDR2 YSYEKL. CDR3 amino acids: CASSRVGLALETQYF. CDR3 sequence (DNA): TGCGCCAGCAGCCGCGTGGGACTAGCTCTAGAGACCCAGTACTTC.

In its sample, this clonotype was seen a few times. The chain couples TRBV5-1 to TRBJ2-7; 7 nucleotides agree with TRBD1. The CDR3 contains 15 residues. V shed 4 bases and J 4 bases; nucleotides not matched to a gene: 11. CDR1 is SGHRS, CDR2 YFSETQ, per germline. The CDR3 is CASSQGEGRTYEQYF. The CDR3, as DNA: TGCGCCAGCAGCCAGGGGGAAGGTCGTACGTACGAGCAGTACTTC.

This chain links TRBV4-2 with TRBJ2-3; 13 bases are shared with TRBD2. With 1 base clipped from V and 4 bases from J, the junction kept 2 bases outside the gene matches. Germline CDR1 LGHNA, CDR2 YNFKEQ. The CDR3 is 16 amino acids. The CDR3 region is CASSQGTSGRSDTQYF. Here the CDR3 DNA reads TGTGCCAGCAGCCAAGGGACTAGCGGGAGATCAGATACGCAGTATTTT.

This clonotype came up a few times. This sequence joins TRBV6-5 and TRBJ2-7, with D possibly TRBD2 on 5 matching bases. The germline CDR1 and CDR2 sequences are MNHEY and SVGAGI. The CDR3 spans 13 residues. Trimming removed 2 bases at V and 2 bases at J, with 7 bases between. CDR3 bases: TGTGCCAGCAGTTACGGGGAGCCCTACGAGCAGTACTTC. Translation gives CASSYGEPYEQYF.

This clonotype has only a few counts. V and J are TRBV27 and TRBJ2-7; D is possibly TRBD1 or TRBD2 (6 bases each). Germline V gives CDR1 MNHEY, CDR2 SMNVEV (reference sequence). The length of the CDR3 is 19 residues. The V gene lost 4 bases and the J gene lost 7 bases, with 32 bases spanning the gap. The CDR3, as DNA: TGTGCCAGCAGTTCCAAGATAGTAGCGGTGGACAGCCTAACCAATGAGCAGTACTTC. The encoded protein is CASSSKIVAVDSLTNEQYF.